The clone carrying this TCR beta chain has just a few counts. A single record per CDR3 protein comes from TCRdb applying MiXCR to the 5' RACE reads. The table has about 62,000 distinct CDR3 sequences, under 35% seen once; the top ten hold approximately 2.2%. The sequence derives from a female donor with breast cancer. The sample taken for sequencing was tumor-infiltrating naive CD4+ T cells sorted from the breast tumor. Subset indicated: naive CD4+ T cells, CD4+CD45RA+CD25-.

This chain's CDR3 is CASSRTTSGQYF. CDR3 coding DNA: TGTGCCAGCAGTCGGACGACCTCAGGGCAGTATTTT. The V gene is TRBV2, the J gene TRBJ2-3; D gene unclear. V was cut by 5 bases and J by 11 bases, with 14 bases left in between. The germline gives CDR1 SNHLY, CDR2 FYNNEI. CDR3 length: 12 amino acids.